The 8 T cell receptor beta chains reported below all come from one sample, sequenced in a study of post-analysis software for immune sequencing data. General study points: Controls had lower frequencies than patients of 4 or 5 TRBV segments, which included TRBV5-6, TRBV5-1 and TRBV20-1.

These receptors have no identified antigens. Built from TCR beta cDNA, the libraries had unique molecular identifiers in them. MiXCR, applied by TCRdb to the PCR reads, yields one record per CDR3 protein. The table records around 770,000 distinct CDR3 sequences, around 42% of them present only once. The sequenced sample was blood. The receptors here all came from a girl between 10 and 17 years old with multiple sclerosis.

To note about this clonotype: The junction does not match germline at one end; this may be a read error. This chain uses TRBV7-2 with TRBJ2-4; D remains ambiguous. Matching the DNA end better, TRBJ2-5 makes the J call doubtful. This CDR3 has 13 amino acids. Germline V lookup: CDR1 SGHTA, CDR2 FQGNSA. CDR3 DNA: TGTGCCAGCGGCTTAAATCCACAAGAGACCCAGTACTTC. This gives the protein CASGLNPQETQYF.

The rearrangement uses TRBV12-3 or TRBV12-4 and TRBJ2-7; D may correspond to TRBD1 or TRBD2 (5 bases each). Trimming cost V 1 base and J 7 bases, with 11 bases left between them. This CDR3 region has 13 residues. The CDR3 region has the DNA TGTGCCAGCAGTTTAGGGGGCGAGGGGGAGCAGTACTTC. It encodes CASSLGGEGEQYF.

The CDR3 DNA sequence: TGCAGTGCTGGACAGGATAATTCACCCCTCCACTTT. This encodes CSAGQDNSPLHF. The chain couples TRBV20-1 to TRBJ1-6; 7 bases match TRBD1. The CDR3 extends over 12 amino acids. Germline CDR1 and CDR2: DFQATT and SNEGSKA (reference sequence). Germline trimming cut 5 bases from V and 5 bases from J; bases unmatched to any gene: 0.

V and J are TRBV11-2 and TRBJ1-2; tentatively, D is TRBD1 (5 bases). V was cut by 5 bases and J by 3 bases, with 13 bases left in between. CDR1 is SGHAT and CDR2 is FQNNGV in the germline V gene. The CDR3 totals 14 residues. CDR3 amino acids: CASSLRDGYYGYTF. As DNA, the CDR3 is TGTGCCAGCAGCCTCCGGGACGGATACTATGGCTACACCTTC.

The chain carries TRBV6-1 and TRBJ1-4; D is perhaps TRBD1 (5 bases). This CDR3 is built from 16 residues. The germline V gene has CDR1 MNHNS and CDR2 SASEGT. V lost 1 base to trimming and J lost 8 bases, with 17 bases between them. The CDR3 loop reads CASSEVIGWGREKLFF. CDR3 sequence (DNA): TGTGCCAGCAGTGAAGTAATAGGGTGGGGACGCGAAAAACTGTTTTTT.

V is TRBV7-2 and J is TRBJ2-6; D unresolved. The CDR3 consists of 15 residues. The V end lost 5 bases, the J end lost 2 bases, and 10 bases lay between the germline ends. Germline V gene data show CDR1 as SGHTA and CDR2 as FQGNSA. In DNA form, the CDR3 reads TGTGCCAGCAGCCCTACCTTACCTGGGGCCAACGTCCTGACTTTC. It encodes CASSPTLPGANVLTF.

For the CDR3, the DNA is TGCAGCGTTGTGGGGTTGGCTAGCGGGATCTACAATGAGCAGTTCTTC. This sequence encodes CSVVGLASGIYNEQFF. V usage is TRBV29-1 and J usage is TRBJ2-1; 9 bases line up with TRBD2. The V segment lost 4 bases and the J segment 3 bases; nucleotides outside the gene matches: 10. Per germline, CDR1 SQVTM and CDR2 ANQGSEA. This CDR3 contains 16 residues.

The chain links TRBV10-3 to TRBJ2-1, with 7 bases aligning to TRBD1. CDR1 is ENHRY, CDR2 SYGVKD, per germline. CDR3 size: 15 residues. The J segment lost 4 bases and the V segment lost 3 bases, leaving 6 bases of the junction unmatched. Written as DNA, the CDR3 is TGTGCCATCAGTGAACAGGGGCCGGGATACAATGAGCAGTTCTTC. Its protein is CAISEQGPGYNEQFF.